This entry features one TCR beta chain sequence. The study assigned cohorts using participant-reported clinical history. Authors' data handling: Reference gene primer amplification yielded estimated nucleated cell counts. Profiling relied on immunoSEQ multiplex PCR, and the TCRdb table lists in-frame clones only, not all of them. The V and J calls and the clone size are those of that table, but D and trimming were determined from the DNA. The sample has about 220,000 clones, 75% to 90% seen once. The data belong to a study of blood T cell repertoires in COVID-19. V was clipped by 4 bases and J by 8 bases, with 14 bases between them. CDR1 and CDR2 from the germline V gene are SGHVS and FQNEAQ. The CDR3 is 13 residues long.

Sequenced input: PBMCs or T cells enriched from blood (not recorded which). The chain joins TRBV7-8 to TRBJ1-2, with D tentatively TRBD1 (5 bases). The TCR originated in a woman aged 40 to 50 with acute COVID-19. CDR3 loop: CASSSGGGGGYTF. In DNA form, the CDR3 reads TGTGCCAGCAGCTCCGGCGGGGGAGGCGGCTACACCTTC.